This is a list of T cell receptor beta chains from one sample in a study of blood T cell repertoires in COVID-19. Assay used: immunoSEQ multiplex PCR; TCRdb lists only in-frame clones, some missing. The sample lists around 100,000 clones, around four fifths seen once, with over 30% in the top ten. The sequencing sample was made of peripheral blood. These receptors all stem from a man in his sixties or seventies with active or convalescent COVID-19. Both conserved end residues are part of each CDR3. The order of the fields is J gene, V gene, clone size, D gene, CDR3 DNA, CDR3 protein. A D gene is named only where the DNA matches it firmly. Not every row has a clone size; where given, it reads once, few, many or a size class.

j_gene: TRBJ1-5
v_gene: TRBV27
abundance: .
d_gene: .
CDR3nt: TGTGCCAGCAGTTATAATAGCAATCAGCCCCAGCATTTT
CDR3aa: CASSYNSNQPQHF

j_gene: TRBJ2-7
v_gene: TRBV28
abundance: .
d_gene: .
CDR3nt: TGTGCCAGCAGTGCGCCGGGGTACGAGCAGTACTTC
CDR3aa: CASSAPGYEQYF

j_gene: TRBJ2-7
v_gene: TRBV28
abundance: .
d_gene: .
CDR3nt: TGTGCCAGCAGTCTCAGCTCCTACGAGCAGTACTTC
CDR3aa: CASSLSSYEQYF

j_gene: TRBJ2-5
v_gene: TRBV7-2
abundance: once
d_gene: TRBD2
CDR3nt: TGTGCCAGCAGCTTAGGAGGCGGGGGGCTACCGCAAGAGACCCAGTACTTC
CDR3aa: CASSLGGGGLPQETQYF

j_gene: TRBJ2-7
v_gene: TRBV7-9
abundance: .
d_gene: .
CDR3nt: TGTGCCAGCAGCTTAGTCTGGACTTCCTACGAGCAGTACTTC
CDR3aa: CASSLVWTSYEQYF

j_gene: TRBJ1-2
v_gene: TRBV18
abundance: .
d_gene: .
CDR3nt: TGTGCCAGCTCACCCCAACAGGGATTCCAAGGCTACACCTTC
CDR3aa: CASSPQQGFQGYTF

j_gene: TRBJ2-3
v_gene: TRBV27
abundance: .
d_gene: TRBD2
CDR3nt: TGTGCCAGCACCCTAGCGGGAGGAAACACAGATACGCAGTATTTT
CDR3aa: CASTLAGGNTDTQYF

j_gene: TRBJ2-3
v_gene: TRBV18
abundance: .
d_gene: .
CDR3nt: TGTGCCAGCTCACCGACAGGTAGCACAGATACGCAGTATTTT
CDR3aa: CASSPTGSTDTQYF

j_gene: TRBJ2-1
v_gene: TRBV10-3
abundance: .
d_gene: .
CDR3nt: TGTGCCATCAGTGCCCCTTGGAGGGCCCATGAGCAGTTCTTC
CDR3aa: CAISAPWRAHEQFF

j_gene: TRBJ2-6
v_gene: TRBV5-1
abundance: .
d_gene: .
CDR3nt: TGCGGCAGCAGCCACTCGCGGCAAGGCACAACAGGCTCTGGGGCCAACGTCCTGACTTTC
CDR3aa: CGSSHSRQGTTGSGANVLTF

j_gene: TRBJ1-1
v_gene: TRBV5-4
abundance: .
d_gene: .
CDR3nt: TGTGCCAGCAGCTCCCAGAGAGGGGGGGGAGAAGCTTTCTTT
CDR3aa: CASSSQRGGGEAFF

j_gene: TRBJ2-7
v_gene: TRBV7-6
abundance: .
d_gene: .
CDR3nt: TGTGCCAGCAGCTTGTCCCAGGGGGGTTTTCCCGAGCAGTACTTC
CDR3aa: CASSLSQGGFPEQYF

j_gene: TRBJ1-6
v_gene: TRBV9
abundance: .
d_gene: TRBD1
CDR3nt: TGTGCCAGCAGCGCAAGGGACAGGGAGAATTCACCCCTCCACTTT
CDR3aa: CASSARDRENSPLHF

j_gene: TRBJ1-6
v_gene: TRBV30
abundance: .
d_gene: .
CDR3nt: TGTGCCTGGAGTGTAAAAGAACCGGGGTGGGGTTCACCCCTCCACTTT
CDR3aa: CAWSVKEPGWGSPLHF

j_gene: TRBJ2-3
v_gene: TRBV27
abundance: .
d_gene: .
CDR3nt: TGTGCCAGCATGACCGTCATGCGGGACACAGATACGCAGTATTTT
CDR3aa: CASMTVMRDTDTQYF

j_gene: TRBJ2-7
v_gene: TRBV7-9
abundance: .
d_gene: .
CDR3nt: TGTGCCAGCAGCTTTTTTAGGGGCGAGCAGTACTTC
CDR3aa: CASSFFRGEQYF

j_gene: TRBJ1-6
v_gene: TRBV30
abundance: .
d_gene: .
CDR3nt: TGTGCCTGGAGTGCGGGGGGCAATTCACCCCTCCACTTT
CDR3aa: CAWSAGGNSPLHF

j_gene: TRBJ2-7
v_gene: TRBV2
abundance: .
d_gene: .
CDR3nt: TGTGCCAGCAGTGGCAATAAATTAGAGTATTCCTACGAGCAGTACTTC
CDR3aa: CASSGNKLEYSYEQYF

j_gene: TRBJ2-2
v_gene: TRBV9
abundance: .
d_gene: .
CDR3nt: TGTGCCAGCAGCGTCCTACCGTTCACCGGGGAGCTGTTTTTT
CDR3aa: CASSVLPFTGELFF

j_gene: TRBJ2-1
v_gene: TRBV15
abundance: .
d_gene: .
CDR3nt: TGTGCCACCAGCAGAGATATGAGGGAGACCTACAATGAGCAGTTCTTC
CDR3aa: CATSRDMRETYNEQFF

j_gene: TRBJ2-2
v_gene: TRBV11-1
abundance: .
d_gene: .
CDR3nt: TGTGCCAGCCATCGGACAACGAACACCGGGGAGCTGTTTTTT
CDR3aa: CASHRTTNTGELFF

j_gene: TRBJ2-2
v_gene: TRBV2
abundance: .
d_gene: TRBD1
CDR3nt: TGTGCCAGCAGTGAGGGGGGACAGGGGAACACCGGGGAGCTGTTTTTT
CDR3aa: CASSEGGQGNTGELFF

j_gene: TRBJ2-3
v_gene: TRBV25-1
abundance: .
d_gene: TRBD2
CDR3nt: TGTGCCACCGCGGGGGAGGGTCCAGATACGCAGTATTTT
CDR3aa: CATAGEGPDTQYF

j_gene: TRBJ1-2
v_gene: TRBV7-9
abundance: .
d_gene: TRBD1
CDR3nt: TGTGCCAGCAGTTCCCCAAGACAGGGCGATGACTATGGCTACACCTTC
CDR3aa: CASSSPRQGDDYGYTF

j_gene: TRBJ2-7
v_gene: TRBV19
abundance: .
d_gene: TRBD1
CDR3nt: TGTGCCAGTAGGAGAGACGATAGGGGGCTTTACGAGCAGTACTTC
CDR3aa: CASRRDDRGLYEQYF

j_gene: TRBJ1-1
v_gene: TRBV18
abundance: few
d_gene: .
CDR3nt: TGTGCCAGCTCACCATCAGGGATGAACACTGAAGCTTTCTTT
CDR3aa: CASSPSGMNTEAFF

j_gene: TRBJ1-5
v_gene: TRBV19
abundance: .
d_gene: TRBD1
CDR3nt: TGTGCCAGTAGTATAGGACGCAGGGGGCAACAGCCCCAGCATTTT
CDR3aa: CASSIGRRGQQPQHF

j_gene: TRBJ2-5
v_gene: TRBV25-1
abundance: once
d_gene: TRBD1
CDR3nt: TGTGCCAGCAATCGTGGACAGGGGGTCCAAGAGACCCAGTACTTC
CDR3aa: CASNRGQGVQETQYF

j_gene: TRBJ2-2
v_gene: TRBV18
abundance: few
d_gene: .
CDR3nt: TGTGCCAGCTCACCGACAGGAATTAACACCGGGGAGCTGTTTTTT
CDR3aa: CASSPTGINTGELFF

j_gene: TRBJ1-4
v_gene: TRBV7-8
abundance: .
d_gene: .
CDR3nt: TGTGCCAGCAGCGCCCGGACAGTCAGTAATGAAAAACTGTTTTTT
CDR3aa: CASSARTVSNEKLFF

j_gene: TRBJ2-7
v_gene: TRBV28
abundance: .
d_gene: TRBD2
CDR3nt: TGTGCCAGCAATCCCAGCGGGGTCGGAACCCACGAGCAGTACTTC
CDR3aa: CASNPSGVGTHEQYF

j_gene: TRBJ2-5
v_gene: TRBV15
abundance: .
d_gene: .
CDR3nt: TGTGCCACCAGCACGAACTATCAAGAGACCCAGTACTTC
CDR3aa: CATSTNYQETQYF

j_gene: TRBJ2-1
v_gene: TRBV5-1
abundance: .
d_gene: TRBD1
CDR3nt: TGCGCCAGCAGCTTGGAACAGGGGGCTCGAAATGAGCAGTTCTTC
CDR3aa: CASSLEQGARNEQFF

j_gene: TRBJ1-1
v_gene: TRBV18
abundance: .
d_gene: .
CDR3nt: TGTGCCAGCTCACCTCAGGATATGAACACTGAAGCTTTCTTT
CDR3aa: CASSPQDMNTEAFF

j_gene: TRBJ2-3
v_gene: TRBV9
abundance: .
d_gene: .
CDR3nt: TGTGCCAGCAGCTCAGGGGGGACTAGGGGCCCAGATACGCAGTATTTT
CDR3aa: CASSSGGTRGPDTQYF

j_gene: TRBJ2-7
v_gene: TRBV13
abundance: .
d_gene: .
CDR3nt: TGTGCCAGCAGCTTTCACCCGAGGGATTACGAGCAGTACTTC
CDR3aa: CASSFHPRDYEQYF

j_gene: TRBJ1-3
v_gene: TRBV24-1
abundance: .
d_gene: .
CDR3nt: TGTGCCACCAGTGATTTGCACAGGGTGGAATGTGGAAACACCATATATTTT
CDR3aa: CATSDLHRVECGNTIYF

j_gene: TRBJ2-1
v_gene: TRBV4-3
abundance: .
d_gene: TRBD2
CDR3nt: TGCGCCAGCAGCCAAGATGGGGGGGCCTACAATGAGCAGTTCTTC
CDR3aa: CASSQDGGAYNEQFF

j_gene: TRBJ1-1
v_gene: TRBV15
abundance: .
d_gene: TRBD1
CDR3nt: TGTGCCACCAGCAGAGATTGGGTTCGGGACAGGAACACTGAAGCTTTCTTT
CDR3aa: CATSRDWVRDRNTEAFF

j_gene: TRBJ1-2
v_gene: TRBV7-3
abundance: .
d_gene: .
CDR3nt: TGTGCCAGCAGCTTAACCCCTGACACATTCTATGGCTACACCTTC
CDR3aa: CASSLTPDTFYGYTF